Listed here are 7 T cell receptor beta chains from one sample, sequenced in a study of breast tumors, draining lymph nodes, adjacent tissues. Axillary draining lymph nodes of breast cancer patients supplied the node samples. TCRdb used MiXCR to reprocess the multiplex PCR reads, holding one entry per CDR3 protein. The repertoire holds 190,000 or so distinct CDR3 sequences, with approximately 33% as singletons. Input material: axillary lymph node tissue. The receptors derive from a female donor with breast cancer. Some clones in this sample may be carry-over from other donors' samples.

This clonotype has at least ten counts. The chain is built from TRBV5-6 and TRBJ1-4; 9 bases agree with TRBD1. The CDR3 length is 15 residues. With V trimmed by 4 bases and J by 6 bases, 7 bases remained unmatched. CDR1 is SGHDT, CDR2 YYEEEE, per germline. CDR3 region: CASSQDRGYDEKLFF. The CDR3 nucleotides are TGTGCCAGCAGCCAAGACAGGGGGTATGATGAAAAACTGTTTTTT. The full variable domain, rest sourced from reference TRBV5-6 and TRBJ1-4, is DAGVTQSPTHLIKTRGQQVTLRCSPKSGHDTVSWYQQALGQGPQFIFQYYEEEERQRGNFPDRFSGHQFPNYSSELNVNALLLGDSALYLCASSQDRGYDEKLFFGSGTQLSVL.

In its sample, this clonotype was seen many times. The V gene is TRBV5-1, the J gene TRBJ1-2, with 8 bases matching TRBD1. This CDR3 contains 18 residues. Germline-derived CDR1 and CDR2 are SGHRS and YFSETQ. The J segment lost 0 bases and the V segment lost 6 bases, leaving 16 bases of the junction unmatched. The DNA for the CDR3 is TGCGCCAGCAAAAGGTCAGGGGGCGCGAAGGGTACTAACTATGGCTACACCTTC. The encoded protein is CASKRSGGAKGTNYGYTF.

For this clonotype: This likely comes from a read error, as the CDR3 has no conserved phenylalanine or tryptophan at its end. It is unclear where the CDR3 begins or ends on the DNA, so no DNA is shown, and the CDR3 is as TCRdb lists it. The chain has TRBV7-6 and TRBJ2-5. The germline CDR1 and CDR2 sequences are SGHVS and FNYEAQ. The CDR3 spans 8 amino acids, including both terminal residues. The CDR3 sequence is CASSLGVA.

J is TRBJ1-3 and V is TRBV2, with D perhaps matching TRBD1 (5 bases). Trimming took off 2 bases at V and 4 bases at J, with 9 bases between the two ends. CDR3 length: 14 amino acids. The germline gives CDR1 SNHLY, CDR2 FYNNEI. The DNA of the CDR3 is TGTGCCAGCAGTGAAAGAGGGGACGGAAACACCATATATTTT. Translated: CASSERGDGNTIYF.

Many counts were recorded for this clonotype. The J gene is TRBJ2-5, the V gene TRBV19; a possible D gene is TRBD1 (6 bases). Trimming took 3 bases from V and 0 from J, leaving 14 bases between them. The CDR3 runs 16 residues. Germline lookup yields CDR1 LNHDA and CDR2 SQIVND (reference sequence). The CDR3 nucleotides are TGTGCCAGTAGTATCGGTCTTGGACAGTACCAAGAGACCCAGTACTTC. Its translation: CASSIGLGQYQETQYF.

This clonotype has ten or more counts. The chain combines TRBV20-1 with TRBJ2-5, with D maybe TRBD2 (6 bases). Trimming pared 2 bases from V and 4 bases from J, leaving 20 bases between. The germline V gene has CDR1 DFQATT and CDR2 SNEGSKA (reference sequence). The CDR3 covers 16 residues. CDR3 region: CSARPLGGYDRETQYF. The CDR3 DNA is TGCAGTGCTAGACCTTTGGGGGGATACGACCGAGAGACCCAGTACTTC.

As to this clonotype: The conserved phenylalanine or tryptophan normally closing the CDR3 is absent here, so this likely arose from a read error. V usage is TRBV7-9 and J usage is TRBJ2-3; the D call may be TRBD1 or TRBD2 (6 bases each). The CDR3 spans 16 residues. The germline CDR1 and CDR2 sequences are SEHNR and FQNEAQ (reference sequence). The ends were cut back, 5 bases at V and 4 bases at J, with 19 bases in the middle. The CDR3 is CASSPSQGGHPDTQYS. The DNA of the CDR3 is TGTGCCAGCAGCCCATCACAAGGGGGGCATCCAGATACGCAGTATTCT.